This record concerns one T cell receptor (beta chain) sequence. The data derive from a study of control samples from healthy donors and cancer patients. Looked up from germline, CDR1 is SQVTM and CDR2 is ANQGSEA. The CDR3 sequence is 14 residues long. V shed 3 bases, J shed 10 bases, and the junction held 11 bases outside the gene matches. The method was immunoSEQ multiplex PCR; TCRdb's version includes in-frame clones alone and lacks a portion of them. Of 150,000 or so clones listed, 90% to 95% are singletons. The sample was blood. J is TRBJ2-1 and V is TRBV29-1; 8 positions match TRBD2. This clonotype was sampled from a man aged 18 to 30 in good health. In DNA form, the CDR3 reads TGCAGCGTTGATAATCCAGCGGGAGTCGTCGAGCAGTTCTTC. Its protein product is CSVDNPAGVVEQFF.